These 2 T cell receptor beta chains came from one sample sequenced in a study of blood T cells in healthy people across ages. It was with a sample-barcoded 5' primer and a J-beta primer mix that a second PCR of roughly 7 to 12 cycles was run. TCRdb redid the calling of the 5' RACE reads with MiXCR, one entry per CDR3 protein. In the table there are approximately 800,000 distinct CDR3 sequences, over 45% of which are singletons. The sequenced sample consisted of blood. All receptors come from a man aged 25 to 40 in good health.

The V and J genes are TRBV11-2 and TRBJ2-3; 7 nucleotides line up with TRBD2. Germline V gene lookup returns CDR1 SGHAT and CDR2 FQNNGV. The junction had 8 bases not matched to a gene; V was cut back by 5 bases and J by 3 bases. This CDR3 is 15 amino acids long. The CDR3: CASSRRLAMTDTQYF. DNA of the CDR3: TGTGCCAGCAGCAGGAGACTAGCTATGACAGATACGCAGTATTTT.

This clonotype showed up just a few times. The chain recombines TRBV7-2 with TRBJ2-7; no clear D gene. The V gene's germline CDR1 is SGHTA and CDR2 FQGNSA. The V gene lost 2 bases and the J gene lost 2 bases, with 10 bases spanning the gap. This CDR3 is 14 amino acids long. The CDR3 DNA reads as TGTGCCAGCAGCTTACTTGGCGGAGCCTACGAGCAGTACTTC. Amino acids: CASSLLGGAYEQYF.